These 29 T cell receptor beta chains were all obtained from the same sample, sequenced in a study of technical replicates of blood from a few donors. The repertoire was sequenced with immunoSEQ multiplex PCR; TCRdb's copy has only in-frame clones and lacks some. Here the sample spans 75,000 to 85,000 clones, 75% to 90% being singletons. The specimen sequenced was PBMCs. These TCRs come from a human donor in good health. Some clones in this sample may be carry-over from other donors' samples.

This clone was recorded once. The CDR3 region has the DNA TGTGCCTGGAGTGTCCCGGGACAGGGGAACTATGGCTACACCTTC. It yields the protein CAWSVPGQGNYGYTF. The V and J genes are TRBV30 and TRBJ1-2, with TRBD1 matching over 10 bases. Germline loops: CDR1 GTSNPN, CDR2 SVGIG (reference sequence). The V and J ends lost 0 bases and 2 bases, in that order; junction bases with no gene match: 3. The CDR3 sequence is 15 residues long.

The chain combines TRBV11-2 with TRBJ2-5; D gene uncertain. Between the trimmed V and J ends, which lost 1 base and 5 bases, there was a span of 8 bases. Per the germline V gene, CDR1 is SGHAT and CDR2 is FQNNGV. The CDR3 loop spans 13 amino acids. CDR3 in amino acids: CASSLGGWETQYF. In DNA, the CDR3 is TGTGCCAGCAGCTTAGGCGGCTGGGAGACCCAGTACTTC.

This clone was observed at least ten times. The DNA of the CDR3 is TGCGCCAGCAGCCAAGAACTACGGGACAGGTTCAATGAGCAGTTCTTC. It encodes CASSQELRDRFNEQFF. The gene calls are TRBV4-3 and TRBJ2-1, with TRBD1 identical over 8 bases. The CDR3 has 16 residues. V gave up 0 bases and J gave up 6 bases; unmatched junction bases: 7. The germline V gene encodes CDR1 LGHNA and CDR2 YSLEER.

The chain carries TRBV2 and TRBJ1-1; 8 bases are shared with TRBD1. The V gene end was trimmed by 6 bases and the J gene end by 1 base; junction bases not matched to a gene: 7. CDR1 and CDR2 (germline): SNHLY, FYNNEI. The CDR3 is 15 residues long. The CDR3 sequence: CASRQTGVANTEAFF. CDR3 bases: TGTGCCAGCAGACAGACAGGGGTAGCGAACACTGAAGCTTTCTTT.

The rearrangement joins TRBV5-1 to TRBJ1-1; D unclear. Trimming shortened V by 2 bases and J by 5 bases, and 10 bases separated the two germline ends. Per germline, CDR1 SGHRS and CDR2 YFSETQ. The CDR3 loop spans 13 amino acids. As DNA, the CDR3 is TGCGCCAGCAGCTTTGAGGGTCGTACTGAAGCTTTCTTT. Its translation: CASSFEGRTEAFF.

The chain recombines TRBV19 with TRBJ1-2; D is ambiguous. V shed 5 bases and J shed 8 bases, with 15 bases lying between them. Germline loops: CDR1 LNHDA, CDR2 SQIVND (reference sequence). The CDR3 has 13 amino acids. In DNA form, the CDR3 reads TGTGCCAGTAGTGTGACTACGAAAGGGGGCTACACCTTC. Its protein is CASSVTTKGGYTF.

For the CDR3, the DNA is TGTGCCAGCAGTTCGGAACTAGCGGTCTTTAGCACAGATACGCAGTATTTT. Amino acids: CASSSELAVFSTDTQYF. V usage is TRBV27 and J usage is TRBJ2-3; 8 bases align to TRBD2. J lost 0 bases, V lost 4 bases, and 9 bases had no gene match. Germline V gene data show CDR1 as MNHEY and CDR2 as SMNVEV (reference sequence). The CDR3 has 17 amino acids.

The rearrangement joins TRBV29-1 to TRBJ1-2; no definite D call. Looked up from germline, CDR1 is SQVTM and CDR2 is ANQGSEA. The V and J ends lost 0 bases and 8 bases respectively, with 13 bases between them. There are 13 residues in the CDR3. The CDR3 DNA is TGCAGCGTTGAAGATTATAGGCGAGGCGGCTACACCTTC. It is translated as CSVEDYRRGGYTF.

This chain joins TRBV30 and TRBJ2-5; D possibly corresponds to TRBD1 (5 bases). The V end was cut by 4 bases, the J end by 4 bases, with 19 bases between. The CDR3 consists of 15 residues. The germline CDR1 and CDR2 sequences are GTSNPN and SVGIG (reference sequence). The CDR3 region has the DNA TGTGCCTGGACCCCGGCCAGGCAGGGTGGAGAGACCCAGTACTTC. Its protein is CAWTPARQGGETQYF.

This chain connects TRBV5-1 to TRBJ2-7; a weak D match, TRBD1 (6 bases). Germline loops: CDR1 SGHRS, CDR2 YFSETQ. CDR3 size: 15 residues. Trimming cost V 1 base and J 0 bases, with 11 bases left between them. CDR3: CASSLRTGSSYEQYF. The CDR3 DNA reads TGCGCCAGCAGCTTGAGAACAGGGAGCTCCTACGAGCAGTACTTC.

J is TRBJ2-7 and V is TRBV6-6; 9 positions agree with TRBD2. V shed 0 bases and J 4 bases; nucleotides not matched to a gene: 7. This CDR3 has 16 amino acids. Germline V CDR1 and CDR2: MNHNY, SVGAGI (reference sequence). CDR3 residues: CASSYSGGRAGYEQYF. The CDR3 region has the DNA TGTGCCAGCAGTTACTCGGGCGGGAGGGCCGGTTACGAGCAGTACTTC.

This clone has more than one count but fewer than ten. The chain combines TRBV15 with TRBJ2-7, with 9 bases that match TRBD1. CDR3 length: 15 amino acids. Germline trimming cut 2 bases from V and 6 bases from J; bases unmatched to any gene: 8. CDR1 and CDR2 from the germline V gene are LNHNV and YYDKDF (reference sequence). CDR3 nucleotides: TGTGCCACCAGCAGAACCCGGGACAGGGCCCTCGAGCAGTACTTC. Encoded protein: CATSRTRDRALEQYF.

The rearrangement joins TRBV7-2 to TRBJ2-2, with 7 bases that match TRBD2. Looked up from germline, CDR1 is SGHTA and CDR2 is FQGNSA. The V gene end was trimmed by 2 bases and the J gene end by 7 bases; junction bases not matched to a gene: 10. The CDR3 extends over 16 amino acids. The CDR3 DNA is TGTGCCAGCAGCTTAATGGGGCGGGAGATAGTCGGGGAGCTGTTTTTT. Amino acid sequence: CASSLMGREIVGELFF.

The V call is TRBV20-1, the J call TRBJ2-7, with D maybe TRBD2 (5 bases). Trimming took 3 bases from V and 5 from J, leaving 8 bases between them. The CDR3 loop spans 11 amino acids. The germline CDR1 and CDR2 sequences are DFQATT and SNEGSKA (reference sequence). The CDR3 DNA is TGCAGTGCTAGGGAGAGGGACGAGCAGTACTTC. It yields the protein CSARERDEQYF.

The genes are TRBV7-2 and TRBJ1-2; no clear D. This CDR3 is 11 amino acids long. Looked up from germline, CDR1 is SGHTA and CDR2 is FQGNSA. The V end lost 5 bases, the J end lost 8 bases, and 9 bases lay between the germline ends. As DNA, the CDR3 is TGTGCCAGCAGCCCCGCGGGCGGCTACACCTTC. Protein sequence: CASSPAGGYTF.

The DNA of the CDR3 is TGTGCCAGCAGTTGGGGGGGCACCAAAAACATTCAGTACTTC. It yields the protein CASSWGGTKNIQYF. The V and J genes are TRBV5-6 and TRBJ2-4; D is possibly TRBD2 (7 bases). Germline values: CDR1 SGHDT, CDR2 YYEEEE. This CDR3 spans 14 amino acids. Trimming removed 5 bases at V and 2 bases at J, with 11 bases between.

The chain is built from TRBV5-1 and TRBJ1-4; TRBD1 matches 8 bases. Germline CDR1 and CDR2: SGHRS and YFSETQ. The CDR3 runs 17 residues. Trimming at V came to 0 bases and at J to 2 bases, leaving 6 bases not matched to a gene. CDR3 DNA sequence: TGCGCCAGCAGCTTGGCGGGGCAGGGGGCGACTAATGAAAAACTGTTTTTT. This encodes CASSLAGQGATNEKLFF.

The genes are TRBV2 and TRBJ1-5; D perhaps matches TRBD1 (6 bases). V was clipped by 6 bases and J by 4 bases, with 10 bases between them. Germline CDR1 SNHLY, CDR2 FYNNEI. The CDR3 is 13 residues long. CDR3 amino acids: CASRRQENQPQHF. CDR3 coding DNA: TGTGCCAGCAGGAGACAGGAGAATCAGCCCCAGCATTTT.

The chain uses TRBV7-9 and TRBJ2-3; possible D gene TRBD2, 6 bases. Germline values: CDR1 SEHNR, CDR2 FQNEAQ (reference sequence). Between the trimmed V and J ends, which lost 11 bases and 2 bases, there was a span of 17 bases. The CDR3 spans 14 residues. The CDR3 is CALPGAGFTDTQYF. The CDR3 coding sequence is TGTGCCCTCCCGGGCGCGGGGTTCACAGATACGCAGTATTTT.

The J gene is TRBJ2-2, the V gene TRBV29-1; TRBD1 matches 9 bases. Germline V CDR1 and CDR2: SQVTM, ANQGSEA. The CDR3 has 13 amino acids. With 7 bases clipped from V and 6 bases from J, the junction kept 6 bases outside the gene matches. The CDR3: CSGRDREPGELFF. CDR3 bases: TGCAGCGGACGGGACAGGGAACCCGGGGAGCTGTTTTTT.

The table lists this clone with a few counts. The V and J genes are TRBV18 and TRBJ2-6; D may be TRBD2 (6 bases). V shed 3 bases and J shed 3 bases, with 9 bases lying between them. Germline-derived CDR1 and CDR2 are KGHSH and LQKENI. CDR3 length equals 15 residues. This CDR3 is CASSPGAGGANVLTF. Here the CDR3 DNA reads TGTGCCAGCTCACCGGGAGCGGGTGGGGCCAACGTCCTGACTTTC.

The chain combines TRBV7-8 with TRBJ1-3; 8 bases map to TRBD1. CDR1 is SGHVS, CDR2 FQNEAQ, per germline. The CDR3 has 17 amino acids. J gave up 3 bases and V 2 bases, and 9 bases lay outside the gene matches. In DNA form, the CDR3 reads TGTGCCAGCAGCTTACTAGGACAGGGAATAGGTGGAAACACCATATATTTT. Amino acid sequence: CASSLLGQGIGGNTIYF.

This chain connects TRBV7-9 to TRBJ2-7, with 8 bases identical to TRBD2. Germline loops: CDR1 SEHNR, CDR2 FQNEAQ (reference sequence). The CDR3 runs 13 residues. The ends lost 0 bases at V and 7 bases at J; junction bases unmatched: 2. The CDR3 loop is CASSLAGLGEQYF. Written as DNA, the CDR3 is TGTGCCAGCAGCTTAGCGGGACTAGGGGAGCAGTACTTC.

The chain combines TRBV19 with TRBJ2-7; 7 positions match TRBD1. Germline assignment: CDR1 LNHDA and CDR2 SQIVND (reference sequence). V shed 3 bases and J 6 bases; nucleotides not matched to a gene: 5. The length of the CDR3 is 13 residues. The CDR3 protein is CASSMAGTAEQYF. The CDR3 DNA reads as TGTGCCAGTAGTATGGCCGGGACAGCCGAGCAGTACTTC.

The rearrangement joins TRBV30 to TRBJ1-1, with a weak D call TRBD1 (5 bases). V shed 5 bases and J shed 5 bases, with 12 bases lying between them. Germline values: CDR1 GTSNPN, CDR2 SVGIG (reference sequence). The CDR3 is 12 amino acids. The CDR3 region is CAWVEEGTEAFF. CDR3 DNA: TGTGCCTGGGTAGAGGAGGGGACTGAAGCTTTCTTT.

Here the CDR3 reads CASSLGRGFRTEAFF. The CDR3 nucleotides read TGCGCCAGCAGCTTGGGCAGGGGGTTTCGGACTGAAGCTTTCTTT. The V and J genes are TRBV5-1 and TRBJ1-1; 7 bases agree with TRBD1. With 0 bases clipped from V and 5 bases from J, the junction kept 7 bases outside the gene matches. This CDR3 contains 15 residues. Germline loops: CDR1 SGHRS, CDR2 YFSETQ.

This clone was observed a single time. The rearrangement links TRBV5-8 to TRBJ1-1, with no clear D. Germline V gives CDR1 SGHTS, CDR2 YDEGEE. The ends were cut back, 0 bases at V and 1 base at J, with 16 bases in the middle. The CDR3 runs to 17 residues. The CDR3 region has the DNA TGTGCCAGCAGCTTGGGATCCGGCAGGCTAACGAACACTGAAGCTTTCTTT. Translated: CASSLGSGRLTNTEAFF.

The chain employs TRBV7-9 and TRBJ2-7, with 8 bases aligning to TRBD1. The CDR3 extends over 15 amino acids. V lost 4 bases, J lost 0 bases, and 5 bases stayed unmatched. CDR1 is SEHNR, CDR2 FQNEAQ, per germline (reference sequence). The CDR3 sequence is CASSSGQASSYEQYF. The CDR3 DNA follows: TGTGCCAGCAGCTCGGGACAGGCTAGCTCCTACGAGCAGTACTTC.

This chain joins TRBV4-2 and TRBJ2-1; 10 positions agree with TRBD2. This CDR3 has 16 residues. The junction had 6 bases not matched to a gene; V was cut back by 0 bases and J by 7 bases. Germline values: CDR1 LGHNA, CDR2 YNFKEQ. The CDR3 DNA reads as TGTGCCAGCAGCCAAGAAGGGACTAGCGTAAGGAATGAGCAGTTCTTC. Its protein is CASSQEGTSVRNEQFF.